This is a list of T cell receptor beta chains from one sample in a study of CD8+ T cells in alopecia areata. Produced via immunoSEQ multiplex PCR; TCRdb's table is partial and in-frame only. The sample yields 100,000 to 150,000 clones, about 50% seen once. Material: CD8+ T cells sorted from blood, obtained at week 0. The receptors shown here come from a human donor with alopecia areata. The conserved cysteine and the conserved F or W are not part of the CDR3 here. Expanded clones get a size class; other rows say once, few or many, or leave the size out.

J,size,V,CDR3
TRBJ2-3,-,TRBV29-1,SVRQGSTDTQY
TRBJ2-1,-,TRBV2,AIDGQAYEQF
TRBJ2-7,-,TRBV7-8,ASSLAAGSGQY
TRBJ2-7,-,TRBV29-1,SVIPGQGYEQY
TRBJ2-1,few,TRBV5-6,ASSSGLAGDNEQF
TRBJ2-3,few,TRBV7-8,ASSLTGVDTQY
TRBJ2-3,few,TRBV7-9,ASSQREGVHHTQY
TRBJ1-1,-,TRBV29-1,SVLTRQDTEAF
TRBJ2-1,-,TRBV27,ATLGPHNEQF
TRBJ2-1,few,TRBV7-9,ASSLETAEQF
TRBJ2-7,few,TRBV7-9,ASSLIHYEQY
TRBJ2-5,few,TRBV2,ASKQGAGETQY
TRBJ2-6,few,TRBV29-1,SAAGGANVLT
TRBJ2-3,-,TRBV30,AWSVGRDLSTDTQY
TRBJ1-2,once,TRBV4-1,ASSQAAGAGYT
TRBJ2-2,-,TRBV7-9,ASSPDYTGELF
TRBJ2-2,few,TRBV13,ASSDGQVRNTGELF
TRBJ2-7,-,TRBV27,ASSPWATSYEQY
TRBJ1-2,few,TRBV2,ASSLLGQGPFDYGYT
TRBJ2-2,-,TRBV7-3,ASSSSGTGTGELF
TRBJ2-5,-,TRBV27,ASSLLGQKETQY
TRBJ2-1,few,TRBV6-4,ASSDSTSGDYNEQF
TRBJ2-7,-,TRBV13,ASSGGQGRGYYEQY
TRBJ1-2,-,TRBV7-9,ASSLADTSRYGYT
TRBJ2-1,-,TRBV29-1,SVDSYNEQF
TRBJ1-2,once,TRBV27,ASTSDRDYGYT
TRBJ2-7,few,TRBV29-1,SVQLDRAYEQY
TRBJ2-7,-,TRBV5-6,ASSLALDNYEQY
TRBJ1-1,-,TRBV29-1,SVEGRDSKRVTEAF
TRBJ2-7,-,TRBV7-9,ASSWGEGEQY
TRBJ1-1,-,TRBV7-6,ASISGVGSTEAF
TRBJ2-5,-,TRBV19,ASSIDLDSYLEQY
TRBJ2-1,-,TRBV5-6,ASSLEGGNEQF
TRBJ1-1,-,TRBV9,ASSKEGRLAF
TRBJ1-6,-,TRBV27,ASSYGRGSPLH
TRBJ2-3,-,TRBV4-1,ASSQRLGTDTQY
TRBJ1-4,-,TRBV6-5,ASSLDSEDEKLF
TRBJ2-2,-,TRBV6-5,ASSSRGDTGELF
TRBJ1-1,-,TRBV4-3,ASSQEGQMNTEAF
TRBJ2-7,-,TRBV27,ASSSVGDSYEQY
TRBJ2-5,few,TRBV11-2,ASSSDYFEETQY
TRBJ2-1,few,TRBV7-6,ASSLDGRGHGGNNEQF
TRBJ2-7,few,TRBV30,AWSAGVTYEQY
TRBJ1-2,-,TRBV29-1,SYDSGNYGYT
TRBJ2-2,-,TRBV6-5,ASTRTGGSGELF
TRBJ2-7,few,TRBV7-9,ASSLPLLSEQY